The 32 T cell receptor beta chains in this list originate from one sample, sequenced in a study of beta chain features in type 1 diabetes. Expressed TCRB transcripts were sequenced after all isolated RNA was converted to cDNA. Sequencing was performed with immunoSEQ multiplex PCR; in TCRdb, only in-frame clones are kept and a portion is missing. The table lists about 340,000 clones, about 13% of them singletons. Study-wide findings and caveats: For Type 1 diabetes patients, all four CD4+ subsets carried TCRB CDR3s that were moderately but significantly shorter.

Antigen specificity for these receptors is unknown. Specimen: naive CD4+ T cells from blood. The receptors originated from a woman between 18 and 30 years old with type 1 diabetes.

This clone was observed a few times. The chain couples TRBV7-9 to TRBJ1-1; 7 bases match TRBD1. V was clipped by 9 bases and J by 0 bases; unmatched bases: 7. This CDR3 comprises 14 residues. CDR1 and CDR2 (germline): SEHNR, FQNEAQ (reference sequence). Here the CDR3 DNA reads TGTGCCAGTGATCCGGGACAGCTGAACACTGAAGCTTTCTTT. Protein: CASDPGQLNTEAFF.

V gene TRBV2 combines with J gene TRBJ2-7; D is possibly TRBD1 (5 bases). The CDR3 extends over 11 amino acids. Trimming stripped 8 bases from V and 6 bases from J, with 11 bases between. Germline V gene sequence: CDR1 SNHLY, CDR2 FYNNEI. The chain's CDR3 is CASGRVGEQYF. The CDR3 coding sequence is TGTGCCAGCGGCAGGGTGGGCGAGCAGTACTTC.

V is TRBV30 and J is TRBJ1-5; D not resolved. Trimming cost V 3 bases and J 7 bases, with 16 bases left between them. This CDR3 is 14 amino acids long. The germline CDR1 and CDR2 sequences are GTSNPN and SVGIG (reference sequence). CDR3 residues: CAWRVRGNGQPQHF. In DNA form, the CDR3 reads TGTGCCTGGAGAGTTCGAGGGAATGGACAGCCCCAGCATTTT.

Only a few counts were recorded for this clone. This rearrangement joins TRBV29-1 to TRBJ2-1; 9 bases map to TRBD1. Germline V gene data show CDR1 as SQVTM and CDR2 as ANQGSEA. This CDR3 is built from 14 residues. Trimming removed 4 bases from V and 3 bases from J; junction bases left unmatched: 4. CDR3 amino acids: CSVARDRVYNEQFF. DNA for the CDR3: TGCAGCGTTGCCCGGGACAGGGTCTACAATGAGCAGTTCTTC.

This clone has a handful of counts. The rearrangement uses TRBV7-9 and TRBJ2-5; TRBD2 matches at 8 bases. The trim removed 1 base at V and 4 bases at J, leaving 8 bases unmatched. In germline, CDR1 is SEHNR, CDR2 FQNEAQ (reference sequence). This CDR3 is 16 amino acids long. DNA of the CDR3: TGTGCCAGCAGCTTAGGTCGCCTTCTAGCGGGAGAGACCCAGTACTTC. Its translation is CASSLGRLLAGETQYF.

The rearrangement links TRBV4-3 to TRBJ2-7, with 7 bases matching TRBD1. CDR3 length equals 14 residues. Looked up from germline, CDR1 is LGHNA and CDR2 is YSLEER. The V and J ends lost 2 bases and 1 base, in that order; junction bases with no gene match: 2. CDR3 loop: CASSQSDRSYEQYV. CDR3 coding DNA: TGCGCCAGCAGCCAATCGGACAGGTCCTACGAGCAGTACGTC.

The chain uses TRBV7-9 and TRBJ2-1, with TRBD2 matching over 11 bases. Germline-derived CDR1 and CDR2 are SEHNR and FQNEAQ (reference sequence). The CDR3 is made up of 15 amino acids. The V segment lost 5 bases and the J segment 9 bases; nucleotides outside the gene matches: 9. The CDR3 DNA is TGTGCCAGCAGCGAGCTAGCGGGAGGATCCAGTGAGCAGTTCTTC. It specifies CASSELAGGSSEQFF.

This clone was observed a few times. The CDR3 protein is CASSWDRGHYEQYF. CDR3 DNA sequence: TGTGCCAGCAGCTGGGACAGGGGCCACTACGAGCAGTACTTC. The chain recombines TRBV7-2 with TRBJ2-7, with 10 positions matching TRBD1. The CDR3 has 14 residues. In germline, CDR1 is SGHTA, CDR2 FQGNSA. J was trimmed by 3 bases and V by 4 bases; bases with no gene match: 3.

This rearrangement joins TRBV6-5 to TRBJ2-5, with D possibly matching TRBD2 (6 bases). With 7 bases removed from V and 5 bases from J, the gap between germline ends came to 11 bases. The CDR3 is 12 residues long. Per germline, CDR1 MNHEY and CDR2 SVGAGI. The CDR3 reads CASTQRGETQYF. The DNA for the CDR3 is TGTGCCAGCACCCAACGGGGGGAGACCCAGTACTTC.

CDR3 DNA sequence: TGTGCCAGCAGTTACGCCCCAGGGAACACTGAAGCTTTCTTT. This codes for CASSYAPGNTEAFF. The rearrangement uses TRBV6-5 and TRBJ1-1; D is unresolved. Germline V CDR1 and CDR2: MNHEY, SVGAGI. Trimming shortened V by 2 bases and J by 1 base, and 8 bases separated the two germline ends. This CDR3 comprises 14 residues.

The chain recombines TRBV5-1 with TRBJ2-1, with TRBD2 identical over 13 bases. V shed 0 bases and J 9 bases; nucleotides not matched to a gene: 3. CDR3 length equals 15 residues. Germline CDR1 is SGHRS and CDR2 is YFSETQ. CDR3 nucleotides: TGCGCCAGCAGCTTGGGTGGACTAGCGGGAGCTGAGCAGTTCTTC. It translates to CASSLGGLAGAEQFF.

The J gene is TRBJ2-7, the V gene TRBV9, with TRBD1 matching 9 bases. Germline CDR1 is SGDLS and CDR2 is YYNGEE. V gave up 4 bases and J gave up 1 base; unmatched junction bases: 3. The CDR3 contains 14 residues. The CDR3 sequence: CASSPGTGSYEQYV. The CDR3 bases are TGTGCCAGCAGCCCTGGGACAGGGTCCTACGAGCAGTACGTC.

The sample holds a few counts of this clone. The gene calls are TRBV27 and TRBJ2-7, with 11 bases that match TRBD1. Germline CDR1 MNHEY, CDR2 SMNVEV (reference sequence). V shed 6 bases and J 1 base; nucleotides not matched to a gene: 17. The CDR3 contains 19 residues. CDR3 DNA sequence: TGTGCCAGCAGCCGGACTTATCCCCTGGGACAGGGGGAGTCCTACGAGCAGTACTTC. Its translation is CASSRTYPLGQGESYEQYF.

This clone was seen a single time. V is TRBV19 and J is TRBJ2-5; TRBD1 is a possible D gene (5 bases). The CDR3 spans 14 residues. The germline gives CDR1 LNHDA, CDR2 SQIVND (reference sequence). Trimming took 6 bases from V and 2 from J, leaving 13 bases between them. The CDR3 protein is CASSPKTVQETQYF. CDR3 in DNA: TGTGCCAGTAGCCCGAAGACAGTACAAGAGACCCAGTACTTC.

This clone occurred a few times. The rearrangement joins TRBV21-1 to TRBJ2-7; whether TRBD2, the table's D call, matches the DNA was not checked. TRBV21-1 is flagged as a pseudogene. The CDR3 length is 14 residues. The CDR3, as DNA: TGTGCCAGCCGGCAGGCGGGAGGATCCTACGAGCAGTACGTC. Protein: CASRQAGGSYEQYV.

This clone was counted a few times. The same CDR3 is also encoded by other DNA sequences in this sample. This chain links TRBV7-9 with TRBJ1-3; D is unclear. Trimming pared 1 base from V and 1 base from J, leaving 5 bases between. Germline loops: CDR1 SEHNR, CDR2 FQNEAQ (reference sequence). The length of the CDR3 is 14 residues. The CDR3 loop is CASSLVLSGNTIYF. DNA for the CDR3: TGTGCCAGCAGCTTAGTACTGTCTGGAAACACCATATATTTT.

In this sample, this clone turned up a few times. The rearrangement uses TRBV4-3 and TRBJ2-2; the D gene is possibly TRBD1 (5 bases). Deletions cut 1 base from V and 1 base from J, with 10 bases between. Germline V CDR1 and CDR2: LGHNA, YSLEER. The CDR3 is made up of 16 amino acids. In nucleotides, the CDR3 is TGCGCCAGCAGCCAAGTCTACGGACAGAACACCGGGGAGCTGTTTTTT. The encoded protein is CASSQVYGQNTGELFF.

This clone was detected a few times. This rearrangement joins TRBV28 to TRBJ2-7; 7 bases align to TRBD1. V was clipped by 5 bases and J by 7 bases; unmatched bases: 8. Germline V gene lookup returns CDR1 MDHEN and CDR2 SYDVKM. The CDR3 covers 13 residues. The DNA for the CDR3 is TGTGCCAGCAGTCCGGGACAGACTCGTGAGCAGTACTTC. This sequence encodes CASSPGQTREQYF.

V and J are TRBV7-9 and TRBJ1-2; 11 bases fit TRBD1. The junction had 3 bases not matched to a gene; V was cut back by 5 bases and J by 7 bases. The CDR3 runs 13 residues. CDR1 SEHNR and CDR2 FQNEAQ come from the germline V gene (reference sequence). The CDR3 reads CASSIGTGGGYTF. The CDR3 DNA sequence: TGTGCCAGCAGCATCGGGACAGGGGGTGGCTACACCTTC.

This clone was seen a few times. The same CDR3 also results from other DNA sequences found in this sample. This chain joins TRBV10-3 and TRBJ1-2; TRBD1 might be the D (6 bases). Trimming cost V 2 bases and J 2 bases, with 9 bases left between them. The germline V gene has CDR1 ENHRY and CDR2 SYGVKD. The CDR3 totals 14 residues. CDR3 bases: TGTGCCATCAGTGAGGGACAGAGCAACTATGGCTACACCTTC. It is translated as CAISEGQSNYGYTF.

The rearrangement links TRBV4-3 to TRBJ2-1; TRBD2 agrees at 9 bases. After removal of 0 bases from V and 8 bases from J, the junction contained 8 bases not matched to a gene. The CDR3 contains 16 residues. Germline V CDR1 and CDR2: LGHNA, YSLEER. The CDR3 coding sequence is TGCGCCAGCAGCCAAGAACTACGACTAGCGGTGGATGAGCAGTTCTTC. Amino acids: CASSQELRLAVDEQFF.

The rearrangement joins TRBV5-1 to TRBJ2-3; 9 bases align to TRBD1. There are 14 residues in the CDR3. With V trimmed by 6 bases and J by 8 bases, 10 bases remained unmatched. Germline loops: CDR1 SGHRS, CDR2 YFSETQ. The CDR3 loop is CASKGTGIRVTQYF. The CDR3 DNA is TGCGCCAGCAAGGGGACAGGGATTCGCGTTACGCAGTATTTT. Filled out from reference TRBV5-1 and TRBJ2-3, the complete variable domain reads KAGVTQTPRYLIKTRGQQVTLSCSPISGHRSVSWYQQTPGQGLQFLFEYFSETQRNKGNFPGRFSGRQFSNSRSEMNVSTLELGDSALYLCASKGTGIRVTQYFGPGTRLTVL.

This clone appeared a few times. V usage is TRBV4-1 and J usage is TRBJ2-1; possibly TRBD1 for D (5 bases). The CDR3 is 13 amino acids. The germline V and J ends were trimmed by 4 bases and 4 bases, with 8 bases remaining between them. CDR1 and CDR2 (germline): MGHRA, YSYEKL. CDR3: CASSLGHYNEQFF. The CDR3 region has the DNA TGCGCCAGCAGCCTCGGACATTACAATGAGCAGTTCTTC.

This clone appeared a few times. The chain carries TRBV5-1 and TRBJ1-2; 7 positions match TRBD1. CDR1 SGHRS and CDR2 YFSETQ come from the germline V gene. V lost 0 bases to trimming and J lost 0 bases; unmatched junction nucleotides: 2. This CDR3 is 15 amino acids long. The CDR3 region is CASSLEGQANYGYTF. CDR3 in DNA: TGCGCCAGCAGCTTGGAAGGACAGGCTAACTATGGCTACACCTTC.

This clone appeared a few times. The V gene is TRBV30, the J gene TRBJ2-2; perhaps TRBD1 as D (6 bases). There are 14 residues in the CDR3. Germline V lookup: CDR1 GTSNPN, CDR2 SVGIG (reference sequence). V lost 5 bases and J 3 bases, leaving 13 bases between the germline ends. The CDR3 sequence: CAWGGQLYTGELFF. The CDR3 DNA follows: TGTGCCTGGGGGGGCCAATTATACACCGGGGAGCTGTTTTTT.

This clone has only a few counts. The chain recombines TRBV6-5 with TRBJ1-5, with D unclear. Per germline, CDR1 MNHEY and CDR2 SVGAGI. V was pared by 6 bases and J by 8 bases, with 14 bases between. The CDR3 covers 13 residues. DNA of the CDR3: TGTGCCAGCAGGTTGTCGGGATTGGAGCCCCAGCATTTT. Translated: CASRLSGLEPQHF.

This clone was picked up a small number of times. This chain uses TRBV29-1 with TRBJ1-1; D is perhaps TRBD1 (5 bases). Germline CDR1 and CDR2: SQVTM and ANQGSEA. Trimming cost V 7 bases and J 3 bases, with 24 bases left between them. The CDR3 sequence is 16 residues long. The CDR3 protein is CSAQRQLDGPDTEAFF. In nucleotides, the CDR3 is TGCAGCGCCCAAAGACAGCTAGATGGCCCGGACACTGAAGCTTTCTTT.

The J gene is TRBJ2-5, the V gene TRBV27; D remains unclear. Trimming cost V 5 bases and J 5 bases, with 18 bases left between them. The CDR3 runs 15 residues. CDR1 and CDR2 (germline): MNHEY, SMNVEV (reference sequence). The CDR3 spells CASSQSGVSGETQYF. The CDR3 DNA reads TGTGCCAGCAGTCAAAGTGGAGTGTCCGGGGAGACCCAGTACTTC.

The chain joins TRBV7-8 to TRBJ2-5; D possibly corresponds to TRBD1 (6 bases). Deletions cut 5 bases from V and 5 bases from J, with 12 bases between. The CDR3 covers 13 residues. Germline V lookup: CDR1 SGHVS, CDR2 FQNEAQ. In nucleotides, the CDR3 is TGTGCCAGCAGCCAGCAGGGGTGGGAGACCCAGTACTTC. As protein: CASSQQGWETQYF.

This clone was picked up a small number of times. V and J are TRBV30 and TRBJ2-1; 8 nucleotides line up with TRBD2. The CDR3 is 15 amino acids. The V segment lost 0 bases and the J segment 9 bases; nucleotides outside the gene matches: 10. Germline-derived CDR1 and CDR2 are GTSNPN and SVGIG (reference sequence). In DNA form, the CDR3 reads TGTGCCTGGAGTGTACAGGGACTAGGATCGTCTGAGCAGTTCTTC. Its protein is CAWSVQGLGSSEQFF.

The chain employs TRBV4-3 and TRBJ2-5; TRBD2 matches at 12 bases. There are 15 residues in the CDR3. Germline CDR1 reads LGHNA; CDR2 reads YSLEER. J lost 3 bases, V lost 4 bases, and 3 bases had no gene match. The CDR3: CASSLRLAGEETQYF. CDR3 coding DNA: TGCGCCAGCAGCCTCAGACTAGCGGGAGAAGAGACCCAGTACTTC.

The rearrangement links TRBV30 to TRBJ2-7, with D possibly matching TRBD2 (5 bases). The CDR3 covers 14 residues. The germline V gene encodes CDR1 GTSNPN and CDR2 SVGIG (reference sequence). Trimming pared 0 bases from V and 3 bases from J, leaving 12 bases between. CDR3 bases: TGTGCCTGGAGTGTTGGCGGGTTCGTCTACGAGCAGTACTTC. This translates into CAWSVGGFVYEQYF.